Reported below is one T cell receptor beta chain. The data stem from a study of blood T cell repertoires in COVID-19. Background on the study: Donors in the United States, Italy and Spain gave samples during acute or convalescent COVID-19. Sources were T cells, B-cell-depleted T cells, or PBMCs; the material itself was cDNA or gDNA.

With 0 bases removed from V and 6 bases from J, the gap between germline ends came to 9 bases. Looked up from germline, CDR1 is SGDLS and CDR2 is YYNGEE. CDR3 size: 14 residues. Enrollment of patients from Seattle took place during active infection, with longitudinal follow-up. Authors' processing steps: Estimated nucleated cell counts came from reference gene primer amplification. The assay was immunoSEQ multiplex PCR, and TCRdb's table has in-frame clones only and misses some. For V, J and clone size, that table is used; D and trimming come from the DNA. The table has fewer than 90,000 clones, about four fifths seen once; the top ten hold approximately 6.3%.

Sequenced input: peripheral blood. This clonotype originated in a man in his 70s with COVID-19, enrolled during active disease. The chain links TRBV9 to TRBJ2-2; D possibly corresponds to TRBD1 (6 bases). The CDR3 bases are TGTGCCAGCAGCGTAGTGGGGGCGGCCGGGGAGCTGTTTTTT. Its protein product is CASSVVGAAGELFF.